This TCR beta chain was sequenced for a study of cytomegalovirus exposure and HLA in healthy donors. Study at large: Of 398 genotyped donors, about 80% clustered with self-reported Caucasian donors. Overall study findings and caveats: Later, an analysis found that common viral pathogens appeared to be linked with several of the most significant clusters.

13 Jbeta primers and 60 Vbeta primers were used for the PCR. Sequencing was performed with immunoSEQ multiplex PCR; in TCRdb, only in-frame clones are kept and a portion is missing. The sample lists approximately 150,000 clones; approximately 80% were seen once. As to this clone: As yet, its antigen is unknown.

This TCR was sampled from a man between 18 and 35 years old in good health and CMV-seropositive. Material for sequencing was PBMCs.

The CDR3 bases are TGCGCCAGCAGCTTTTTTCCCGGGACTGGATACAATGAGCAGTTCTTC. Protein product: CASSFFPGTGYNEQFF. The chain carries TRBV5-1 and TRBJ2-1, with TRBD2 as a possible D gene (6 bases). Germline V gives CDR1 SGHRS, CDR2 YFSETQ. The CDR3 runs 16 residues. V gave up 2 bases and J gave up 4 bases, with 16 bases separating them.